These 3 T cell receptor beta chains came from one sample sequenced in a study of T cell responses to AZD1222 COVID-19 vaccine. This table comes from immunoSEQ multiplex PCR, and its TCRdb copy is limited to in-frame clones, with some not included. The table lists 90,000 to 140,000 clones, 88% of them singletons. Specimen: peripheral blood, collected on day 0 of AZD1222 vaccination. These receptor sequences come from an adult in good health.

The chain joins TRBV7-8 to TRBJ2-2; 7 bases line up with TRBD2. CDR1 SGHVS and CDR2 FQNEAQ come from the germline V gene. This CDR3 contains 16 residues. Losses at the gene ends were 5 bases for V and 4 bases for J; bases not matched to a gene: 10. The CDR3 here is CASSPSPAGVTGELFF. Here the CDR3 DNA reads TGTGCCAGCAGCCCCTCCCCGGCGGGAGTCACCGGGGAGCTGTTTTTT.

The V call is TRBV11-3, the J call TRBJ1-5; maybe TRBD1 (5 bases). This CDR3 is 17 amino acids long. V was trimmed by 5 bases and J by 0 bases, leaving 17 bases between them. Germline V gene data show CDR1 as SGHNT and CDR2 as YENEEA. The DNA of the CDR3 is TGTGCCAGCAGCAACCGGGACGGTTTTTCTAGCAATCAGCCCCAGCATTTT. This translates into CASSNRDGFSSNQPQHF.

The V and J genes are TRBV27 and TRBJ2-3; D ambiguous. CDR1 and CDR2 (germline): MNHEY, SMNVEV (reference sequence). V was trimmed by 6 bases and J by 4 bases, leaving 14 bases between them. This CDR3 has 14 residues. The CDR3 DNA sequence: TGTGCCAGCAGAACGGGTCCCATCCCAGATACGCAGTATTTT. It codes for CASRTGPIPDTQYF.